This T cell receptor beta chain comes out of a study of tumor-infiltrating lymphocytes in localized non-small cell lung cancer. Study summary: Several tumor histologies, both smoking statuses, and some post-neoadjuvant chemotherapy samples were included.

Clones were read by immunoSEQ multiplex PCR, and TCRdb kept only the in-frame ones, dropping some. The data contain about 6,000 clones, over 65% of them singletons. Concerning this clone itself: Its antigen is currently unknown.

From germline, CDR1 is SGHAT and CDR2 FQDESV (reference sequence). V lost 6 bases and J lost 5, with 14 bases in between. This CDR3 has 14 amino acids. Points from the study as a whole: Tumor T-cell fraction was not associated with recurrence-free survival. Each assay used a separate piece of the same tissue. TCR sequencing covered a subset of patients with enough tissue.

The chain couples TRBV11-1 to TRBJ1-5; perhaps TRBD1 as D (5 bases). Sequenced: lung tumor tissue. The TCR comes from a human donor with non-small cell lung cancer. The CDR3 sequence is CASRDGTGDQPQHF. In DNA, the CDR3 is TGTGCCAGCAGGGACGGGACGGGGGATCAGCCCCAGCATTTT.